The rows below give T cell receptor beta chains drawn from one sample of a study of T-cell memory formation after mild COVID-19. MiXCR, run by TCRdb on the 5' RACE reads, gives a single entry per CDR3 protein. The sample carries about 290,000 distinct CDR3 sequences, approximately 15% recorded once. Sequenced material: PBMCs or a T cell subset sorted from them (not recorded which). These receptors were collected from a man in his late teens or twenties who had mild COVID-19 (a few samples of this study predate the infection). Cell type and time point are not known. Each CDR3 is given with its conserved first and last residue. Each record gives: clone size, V gene, D gene, J gene, CDR3 protein, CDR3 DNA. A D gene is named only where the DNA matches it firmly. Clone size appears in some rows only: once, few, many, or a class for an expanded clone.

size: .; V: TRBV4-3; D: TRBD2; J: TRBJ2-3; CDR3: CASSQGSGASTDTQYF; DNA: TGCGCCAGCAGCCAGGGAAGCGGGGCCAGCACAGATACGCAGTATTTT
size: .; V: TRBV6-6; D: .; J: TRBJ2-3; CDR3: CASSVRGTGLNTQYF; DNA: TGTGCCAGCAGTGTAAGGGGGACCGGGTTAAATACGCAGTATTTT
size: few; V: TRBV28; D: .; J: TRBJ1-5; CDR3: CASIISGDQPQHF; DNA: TGTGCCAGCATCATAAGTGGGGATCAGCCCCAGCATTTT
size: few; V: TRBV3-1; D: .; J: TRBJ2-1; CDR3: CASSLTSEQFF; DNA: TGTGCCAGCAGCCTGACGTCGGAGCAGTTCTTC
size: .; V: TRBV5-1; D: TRBD2; J: TRBJ2-2; CDR3: CASSFQSGGNTGELFF; DNA: TGCGCCAGCAGCTTCCAGAGCGGGGGGAACACCGGGGAGCTGTTTTTT
size: .; V: TRBV7-3; D: TRBD1; J: TRBJ1-1; CDR3: CASSLQGEGAEAFF; DNA: TGTGCCAGCAGCTTACAGGGGGAGGGAGCTGAAGCTTTCTTT
size: few; V: TRBV6-6; D: TRBD1; J: TRBJ1-2; CDR3: CASGPTPRTGQGQGGNGYTF; DNA: TGTGCCAGCGGCCCTACCCCCCGCACTGGACAGGGACAGGGAGGGAATGGCTACACCTTC
size: .; V: TRBV4-2; D: .; J: TRBJ1-2; CDR3: CASSQDDRAAGGYTF; DNA: TGTGCCAGCAGCCAAGACGATAGGGCCGCGGGCGGCTACACCTTC
size: .; V: TRBV5-8; D: TRBD1; J: TRBJ1-3; CDR3: CASSLVHRGHGNTIYF; DNA: TGTGCCAGCAGCTTGGTCCACAGGGGGCATGGAAACACCATATATTTT
size: .; V: TRBV29-1; D: .; J: TRBJ2-5; CDR3: CSVARTDPETQYF; DNA: TGCAGCGTTGCCAGGACAGACCCGGAGACCCAGTACTTC
size: .; V: TRBV25-1; D: .; J: TRBJ2-7; CDR3: CASSAGASYEQYF; DNA: TGTGCCAGCAGTGCGGGGGCCTCCTACGAGCAGTACTTC
size: .; V: TRBV28; D: .; J: TRBJ2-6; CDR3: CASSHWTASGANVLTF; DNA: TGTGCCAGCAGTCATTGGACAGCCTCTGGGGCCAACGTCCTGACTTTC
size: few; V: TRBV9; D: TRBD2; J: TRBJ2-4; CDR3: CASSGGGPLAKNIQYF; DNA: TGTGCCAGCAGTGGGGGGGGACCTCTAGCCAAAAACATTCAGTACTTC
size: few; V: TRBV7-2; D: .; J: TRBJ2-1; CDR3: CASMRQGMDLEQFF; DNA: TGTGCCAGCATGCGGCAGGGCATGGATTTGGAGCAGTTCTTC
size: .; V: TRBV7-9; D: .; J: TRBJ2-7; CDR3: CASSRPGASYEQYF; DNA: TGTGCCAGCAGTAGGCCAGGAGCCTCCTACGAGCAGTACTTC
size: .; V: TRBV29-1; D: .; J: TRBJ2-5; CDR3: CSVEVPPTGEGGAQYF; DNA: TGCAGCGTTGAAGTCCCCCCGACAGGGGAAGGGGGGGCCCAGTACTTC
size: .; V: TRBV7-7; D: .; J: TRBJ2-1; CDR3: CASSLGITLGDEQFF; DNA: TGTGCCAGCAGCTTAGGGATCACGCTCGGTGATGAGCAGTTCTTC
size: many; V: TRBV5-1; D: .; J: TRBJ2-2; CDR3: CASSPVSGAANTGELFF; DNA: TGCGCCAGCAGCCCCGTGAGTGGGGCTGCGAACACCGGGGAGCTGTTTTTT
size: .; V: TRBV12-3/TRBV12-4; D: .; J: TRBJ1-6; CDR3: CASRSSPAWDSPLHF; DNA: TGTGCCAGCAGGAGTTCCCCGGCCTGGGATTCACCCCTCCACTTT
size: .; V: TRBV6-2/TRBV6-3; D: .; J: TRBJ2-2; CDR3: CASSPQGFGELFF; DNA: TGTGCCAGCAGTCCACAGGGCTTCGGGGAGCTGTTTTTT
size: few; V: TRBV5-1; D: .; J: TRBJ2-5; CDR3: CAIPWLRVGETQYF; DNA: TGCGCCATCCCCTGGCTTCGAGTCGGGGAGACCCAGTACTTC
size: .; V: TRBV3-1; D: .; J: TRBJ1-2; CDR3: CASSQEITGSQYGYTF; DNA: TGTGCCAGCAGCCAAGAAATTACAGGATCCCAGTATGGCTACACCTTC
size: few; V: TRBV28; D: .; J: TRBJ1-1; CDR3: CASKSPRGMNTEAFF; DNA: TGTGCCAGCAAATCTCCGAGGGGCATGAACACTGAAGCTTTCTTT
size: few; V: TRBV12-3/TRBV12-4; D: TRBD1; J: TRBJ1-1; CDR3: CASSLETGVQAFF; DNA: TGTGCCAGCAGTTTGGAGACAGGGGTTCAAGCTTTCTTT
size: few; V: TRBV9; D: .; J: TRBJ2-1; CDR3: CASSVVGGGNEQFF; DNA: TGTGCCAGCAGCGTAGTGGGGGGAGGTAATGAGCAGTTCTTC
size: .; V: TRBV6-5; D: .; J: TRBJ1-3; CDR3: CASSYSLQGTGNTIYF; DNA: TGTGCCAGCAGTTACTCTCTCCAGGGCACTGGAAACACCATATATTTT
size: few; V: TRBV6-1; D: .; J: TRBJ1-2; CDR3: CASSEEVRGSGYTF; DNA: TGTGCCAGCAGTGAAGAAGTCAGGGGCTCTGGCTACACCTTC
size: few; V: TRBV4-2; D: TRBD2; J: TRBJ2-7; CDR3: CASSLGEGSEQYF; DNA: TGTGCCAGCAGCCTAGGGGAGGGATCTGAGCAGTACTTC
size: many; V: TRBV6-2/TRBV6-3; D: TRBD2; J: TRBJ2-3; CDR3: CASSTRLAGGTDTQYF; DNA: TGTGCCAGCAGTACCCGACTAGCGGGGGGCACAGATACGCAGTATTTT
size: .; V: TRBV2; D: .; J: TRBJ1-2; CDR3: CASSERGQDNYGYTF; DNA: TGTGCCAGCAGTGAACGGGGTCAGGATAACTATGGCTACACCTTC
size: .; V: TRBV9; D: .; J: TRBJ2-3; CDR3: CASSLPGGSDTQYF; DNA: TGTGCCAGCAGCTTGCCCGGCGGGTCGGATACGCAGTATTTT
size: few; V: TRBV10-3; D: .; J: TRBJ1-3; CDR3: CASFGQPGNTIYF; DNA: TGTGCCAGCTTCGGACAGCCTGGAAACACCATATATTTT
size: few; V: TRBV5-1; D: TRBD1; J: TRBJ2-5; CDR3: CASSWRGQGQETQYF; DNA: TGCGCCAGCAGTTGGAGGGGACAGGGGCAAGAGACCCAGTACTTC
size: .; V: TRBV19; D: .; J: TRBJ1-2; CDR3: CASSIGEAYTF; DNA: TGTGCCAGTAGTATAGGGGAGGCCTACACCTTC
size: few; V: TRBV20-1; D: .; J: TRBJ2-1; CDR3: CSAERVVRDEQFF; DNA: TGCAGTGCCGAACGAGTCGTTCGGGATGAGCAGTTCTTC
size: few; V: TRBV28; D: .; J: TRBJ1-1; CDR3: CASSQRGGANTEAFF; DNA: TGTGCCAGCAGCCAAAGGGGGGGGGCGAACACTGAAGCTTTCTTT
size: .; V: TRBV20-1; D: TRBD1; J: TRBJ1-1; CDR3: CSARDQRLRGRTEAFF; DNA: TGCAGTGCTAGAGATCAGAGATTAAGGGGGCGGACTGAAGCTTTCTTT
size: few; V: TRBV18; D: .; J: TRBJ1-1; CDR3: CASSPQSPGREAFF; DNA: TGTGCCAGCTCACCACAGTCCCCGGGGCGTGAAGCTTTCTTT
size: .; V: TRBV29-1; D: .; J: TRBJ2-3; CDR3: CSVDPAGVSGDTQYF; DNA: TGCAGCGTTGACCCCGCGGGTGTATCGGGGGATACGCAGTATTTT
size: .; V: TRBV6-2/TRBV6-3; D: .; J: TRBJ1-2; CDR3: CASSYSWSDGYTF; DNA: TGTGCCAGCAGTTACTCGTGGTCGGATGGCTACACCTTC
size: few; V: TRBV5-4; D: TRBD2; J: TRBJ2-1; CDR3: CASSMTSGGYNEQFF; DNA: TGTGCCAGCAGCATGACTAGCGGGGGATACAATGAGCAGTTCTTC
size: many; V: TRBV7-3; D: .; J: TRBJ1-1; CDR3: CASSLLAGGNTEAFF; DNA: TGTGCCAGCAGCTTATTAGCAGGAGGGAACACTGAAGCTTTCTTT
size: .; V: TRBV20-1; D: TRBD2; J: TRBJ2-3; CDR3: CSAGWSSGGSTDTQYF; DNA: TGCAGTGCTGGTTGGTCTAGCGGGGGGAGCACAGATACGCAGTATTTT
size: many; V: TRBV20-1; D: .; J: TRBJ1-2; CDR3: CSARSRGTDDYGYTF; DNA: TGCAGTGCTAGAAGTCGGGGAACCGATGACTATGGCTACACCTTC
size: .; V: TRBV7-9; D: .; J: TRBJ1-1; CDR3: CASRIQESGIEAFF; DNA: TGTGCCAGCAGGATCCAGGAGTCGGGTATTGAAGCTTTCTTT